The entry below describes one T cell receptor (beta chain). A J-beta primer mix and a sample-barcoded 5' primer were used in a second PCR of about 7 to 12 cycles. TCRdb re-derived calls from the 5' RACE reads in MiXCR, one entry per CDR3 protein. The table lists roughly 680,000 distinct CDR3 sequences, 45% to 50% of them singletons. This sample was taken from a study of blood T cells in healthy people across ages. Germline V lookup: CDR1 LGHNA, CDR2 YSLEER. CDR3 length equals 15 residues. V was cut by 0 bases and J by 3 bases, with 9 bases left in between. The sample taken for sequencing was blood. The J gene is TRBJ2-1, the V gene TRBV4-3, with TRBD1 as a possible D gene (5 bases). The sequence was obtained from a woman aged 60-70 years in good health. CDR3 protein: CASSQEGDNYNEQFF. CDR3 coding DNA: TGCGCCAGCAGCCAAGAAGGGGATAACTACAATGAGCAGTTCTTC.